This TCR beta chain was recovered during a study of blood T cell repertoires in COVID-19. Study at large: There were acute and convalescent COVID-19 samples, and they came from the United States, Italy and Spain. PBMCs, B-cell-depleted T cells, or T cells provided the cDNA or gDNA that made up the material.

J lost 5 bases, V lost 5 bases, and 7 bases had no gene match. Looked up from germline, CDR1 is SGHVS and CDR2 is FNYEAQ. CDR3 length: 15 amino acids. Profiling relied on immunoSEQ multiplex PCR, and the TCRdb table lists in-frame clones only, not all of them. Counted here are fewer than 55,000 clones, 82% occurring once; the ten biggest clones make up less than 15%. Sequencing was carried out using peripheral blood. The gene calls are TRBV7-6 and TRBJ2-2, with 8 bases aligning to TRBD2. The clonotype comes from a human donor with acute or convalescent COVID-19. The donor label of this sample is uncertain. CDR3 amino acids: CASSRRGLETGELFF. In nucleotides, the CDR3 is TGTGCCAGCAGCCGCAGGGGACTAGAAACCGGGGAGCTGTTTTTT.